The clone carrying this T cell receptor (beta chain) has a count of ten or more. The antigen is not known. This specimen belongs to a study of T cells in Graves' hyperthyroidism and ophthalmopathy. Patients between 18 and 65 years old had hyperthyroidism, newly diagnosed and lasting under 2 months. Orbital computed tomography and thyroid ultrasound, together with serum TRAb and thyroxine and clinical symptoms, were used for diagnoses. General study results and limits: Model predictions of ophthalmopathy came a median approximately 6.8 months before onset. Separation of ophthalmopathy from stable hyperthyroidism was achieved by a 13 V-J model.

The CDR3 regions of TCR beta were amplified from RNA transcripts. A set of HTBI primers served as the primers for a first-round RT-PCR of the TCR CDR3. TCRdb re-called the multiplex PCR reads with MiXCR, one entry per CDR3 protein. Here the sample spans some 510,000 distinct CDR3 sequences, less than 25% being singletons. The source is a man aged 18 to 30 with Graves' hyperthyroidism. Source material: blood.

This chain's CDR3 is CASSTPRGVDPTEAFF. The CDR3 DNA sequence: TGTGCCAGCAGTACCCCTCGGGGAGTTGATCCCACTGAAGCTTTCTTT. The chain recombines TRBV28 with TRBJ1-1; D not resolved. Germline CDR1 reads MDHEN; CDR2 reads SYDVKM. Trimming cost V 5 bases and J 4 bases, with 20 bases left between them. The CDR3 is made up of 16 amino acids.